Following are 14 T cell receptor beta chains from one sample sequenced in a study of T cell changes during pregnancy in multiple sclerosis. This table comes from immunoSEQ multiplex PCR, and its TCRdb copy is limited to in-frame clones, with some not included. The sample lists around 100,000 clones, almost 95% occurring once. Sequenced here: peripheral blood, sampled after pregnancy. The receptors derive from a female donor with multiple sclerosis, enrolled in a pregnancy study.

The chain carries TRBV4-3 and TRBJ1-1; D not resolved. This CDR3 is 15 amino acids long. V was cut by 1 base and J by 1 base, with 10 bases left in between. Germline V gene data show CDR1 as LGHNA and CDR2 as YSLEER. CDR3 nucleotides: TGCGCCAGCAGCCAAGGGCAGGTAGGGAACACTGAAGCTTTCTTT. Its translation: CASSQGQVGNTEAFF.

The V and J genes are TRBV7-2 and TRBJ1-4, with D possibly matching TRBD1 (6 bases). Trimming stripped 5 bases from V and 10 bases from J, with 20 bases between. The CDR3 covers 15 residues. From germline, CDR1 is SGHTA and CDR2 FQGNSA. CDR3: CASSATGSVRPKLFF. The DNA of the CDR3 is TGTGCCAGCAGCGCAACAGGGTCAGTGCGGCCAAAACTGTTTTTT.

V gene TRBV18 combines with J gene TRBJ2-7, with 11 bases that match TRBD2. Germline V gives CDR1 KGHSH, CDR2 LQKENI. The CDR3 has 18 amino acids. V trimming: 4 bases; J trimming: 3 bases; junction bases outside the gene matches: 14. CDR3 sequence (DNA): TGTGCCAGCTCACTCTTGGTACTAGCGGGAGAAAGCGGCTACGAGCAGTACTTC. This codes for CASSLLVLAGESGYEQYF.

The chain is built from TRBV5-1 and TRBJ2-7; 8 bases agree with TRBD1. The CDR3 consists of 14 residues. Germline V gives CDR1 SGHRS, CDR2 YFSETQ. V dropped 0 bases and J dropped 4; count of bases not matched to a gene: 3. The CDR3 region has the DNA TGCGCCAGCAGCTTGGGACAGGGGCATTACGAGCAGTACTTC. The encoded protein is CASSLGQGHYEQYF.

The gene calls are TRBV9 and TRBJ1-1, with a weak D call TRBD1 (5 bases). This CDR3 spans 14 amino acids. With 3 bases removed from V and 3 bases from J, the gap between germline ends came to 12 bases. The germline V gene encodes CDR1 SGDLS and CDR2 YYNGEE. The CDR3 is CASSAQVRDTEAFF. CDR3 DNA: TGTGCCAGCAGCGCACAGGTCAGGGACACTGAAGCTTTCTTT.

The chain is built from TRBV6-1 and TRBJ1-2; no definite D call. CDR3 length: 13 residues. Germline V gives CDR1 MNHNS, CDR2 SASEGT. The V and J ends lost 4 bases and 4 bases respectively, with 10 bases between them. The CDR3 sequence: CASSVSTAYGYTF. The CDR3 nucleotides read TGTGCCAGCAGTGTGTCAACAGCCTATGGCTACACCTTC.

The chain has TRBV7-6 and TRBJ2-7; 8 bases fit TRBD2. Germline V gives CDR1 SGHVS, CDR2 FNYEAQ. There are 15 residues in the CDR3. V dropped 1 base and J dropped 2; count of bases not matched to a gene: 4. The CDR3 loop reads CASSLGAGVPYEQYF. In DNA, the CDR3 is TGTGCCAGCAGCTTAGGAGCGGGGGTCCCCTACGAGCAGTACTTC.

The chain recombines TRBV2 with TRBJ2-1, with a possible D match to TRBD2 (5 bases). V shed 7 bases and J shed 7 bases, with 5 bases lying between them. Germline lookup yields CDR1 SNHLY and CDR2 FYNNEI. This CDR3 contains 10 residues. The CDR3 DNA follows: TGTGCCAGCACGGGAAATGAGCAGTTCTTC. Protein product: CASTGNEQFF.

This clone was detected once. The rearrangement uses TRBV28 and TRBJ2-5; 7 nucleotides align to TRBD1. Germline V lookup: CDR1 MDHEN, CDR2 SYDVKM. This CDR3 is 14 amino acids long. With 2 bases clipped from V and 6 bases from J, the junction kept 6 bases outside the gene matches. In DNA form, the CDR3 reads TGTGCCAGCAGTTTACCAGGGGGTTTGAAGACCCAGTACTTC. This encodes CASSLPGGLKTQYF.

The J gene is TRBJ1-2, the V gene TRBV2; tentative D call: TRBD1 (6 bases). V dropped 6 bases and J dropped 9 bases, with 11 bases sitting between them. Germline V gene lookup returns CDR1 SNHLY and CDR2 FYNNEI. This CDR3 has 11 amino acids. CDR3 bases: TGTGCCAGCAGCCGACAGGTGAGCTACACCTTC. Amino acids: CASSRQVSYTF. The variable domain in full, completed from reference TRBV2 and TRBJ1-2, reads EPEVTQTPSHQVTQMGQEVILRCVPISNHLYFYWYRQILGQKVEFLVSFYNNEISEKSEIFDDQFSVERPDGSNFTLKIRSTKLEDSAMYFCASSRQVSYTFGSGTRLTVV.

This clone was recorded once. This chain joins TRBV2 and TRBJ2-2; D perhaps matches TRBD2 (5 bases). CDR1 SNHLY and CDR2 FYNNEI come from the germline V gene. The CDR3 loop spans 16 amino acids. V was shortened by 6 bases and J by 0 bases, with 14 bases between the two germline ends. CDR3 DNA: TGTGCCAGCAGAAGACCCGGGATATCGAACACCGGGGAGCTGTTTTTT. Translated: CASRRPGISNTGELFF.

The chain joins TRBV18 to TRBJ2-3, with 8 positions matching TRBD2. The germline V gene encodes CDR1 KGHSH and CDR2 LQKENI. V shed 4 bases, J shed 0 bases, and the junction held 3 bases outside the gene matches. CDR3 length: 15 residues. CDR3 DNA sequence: TGTGCCAGCTCACGGGCTAGCGGGAGCACAGATACGCAGTATTTT. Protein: CASSRASGSTDTQYF.

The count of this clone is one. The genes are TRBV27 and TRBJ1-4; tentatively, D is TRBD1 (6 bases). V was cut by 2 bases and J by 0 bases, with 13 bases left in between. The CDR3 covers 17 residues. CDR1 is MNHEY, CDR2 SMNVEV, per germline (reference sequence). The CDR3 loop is CASSLGREGATNEKLFF. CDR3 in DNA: TGTGCCAGCAGTTTAGGCAGGGAGGGGGCAACTAATGAAAAACTGTTTTTT.

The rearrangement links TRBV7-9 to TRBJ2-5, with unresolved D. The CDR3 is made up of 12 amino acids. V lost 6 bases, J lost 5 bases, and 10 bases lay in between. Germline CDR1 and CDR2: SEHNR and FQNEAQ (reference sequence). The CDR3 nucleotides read TGTGCCAGCAGTTCCAGTTGGGAGACCCAGTACTTC. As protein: CASSSSWETQYF. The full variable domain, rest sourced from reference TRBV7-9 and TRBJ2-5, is DTGVSQNPRHKITKRGQNVTFRCDPISEHNRLYWYRQTLGQGPEFLTYFQNEAQLEKSRLLSDRFSAERPKGSFSTLEIQRTEQGDSAMYLCASSSSWETQYFGPGTRLLVL.